The 31 T cell receptor beta chains below all came from one sample that was sequenced in a study of cytomegalovirus exposure and HLA in healthy donors. Vbeta (60) and Jbeta (13) primers were used in the PCR. Assay: immunoSEQ multiplex PCR; the TCRdb copy retains only in-frame clones and omits some. The repertoire consists of about 170,000 clones, with roughly 79% occurring once and the leading ten covering approximately 6.3%. Sequencing was carried out using PBMCs. These receptors were taken from a man aged 35-49 years in good health and CMV-seropositive.

The table lists this clone with a few counts. This chain connects TRBV30 to TRBJ2-1, with D possibly matching TRBD1 (5 bases). The ends were cut back, 5 bases at V and 12 bases at J, with 14 bases in the middle. Germline-derived CDR1 and CDR2 are GTSNPN and SVGIG (reference sequence). The CDR3 contains 11 residues. The CDR3 bases are TGTGCCTGGGACAGCCGCCGAGGGCAGTTCTTC. Amino acid sequence: CAWDSRRGQFF.

The CDR3 DNA sequence: TGTGCCAGCAGTGAATACCGGGGGGCCCAGTACTTC. This encodes CASSEYRGAQYF. V is TRBV6-1 and J is TRBJ2-5; TRBD2 aligns across 7 bases. Trimming took 2 bases from V and 9 from J; bases not matched to a gene: 3. The CDR3 runs to 12 residues. CDR1 MNHNS and CDR2 SASEGT come from the germline V gene.

This sequence joins TRBV19 and TRBJ2-7, with TRBD2 matching over 7 bases. V shed 3 bases and J 2 bases; nucleotides not matched to a gene: 7. Looked up from germline, CDR1 is LNHDA and CDR2 is SQIVND (reference sequence). The length of the CDR3 is 15 residues. The DNA for the CDR3 is TGTGCCAGTAGTATTGGGGGAGGGCCGACCTACGAGCAGTACTTC. Its protein is CASSIGGGPTYEQYF. The full variable domain, rest sourced from reference TRBV19 and TRBJ2-7, is DGGITQSPKYLFRKEGQNVTLSCEQNLNHDAMYWYRQDPGQGLRLIYYSQIVNDFQKGDIAEGYSVSREKKESFPLTVTSAQKNPTAFYLCASSIGGGPTYEQYFGPGTRLTVT.

The rearrangement uses TRBV6-1 and TRBJ2-6; perhaps TRBD2 as D (6 bases). The ends were cut back, 11 bases at V and 0 bases at J, with 14 bases in the middle. The CDR3 has 15 amino acids. Germline CDR1 reads MNHNS; CDR2 reads SASEGT. CDR3 in DNA: TGTGCCGTAGCCCGGGGGAACTCTGGGGCCAACGTCCTGACTTTC. Translating gives CAVARGNSGANVLTF.

This sequence joins TRBV5-1 and TRBJ2-1, with TRBD2 matching 7 bases. With V trimmed by 0 bases and J by 6 bases, 6 bases remained unmatched. This CDR3 is 15 amino acids long. The germline V gene has CDR1 SGHRS and CDR2 YFSETQ. CDR3: CASSLAGGGGNEQFF. The DNA for the CDR3 is TGCGCCAGCAGCTTGGCGGGAGGCGGGGGCAATGAGCAGTTCTTC.

The rearrangement links TRBV27 to TRBJ2-1; D gene unclear. The CDR3 is made up of 15 amino acids. Germline CDR1 and CDR2: MNHEY and SMNVEV (reference sequence). V lost 2 bases, J lost 6 bases, and 14 bases lay in between. The CDR3 spells CASSLLPRWSNEQFF. Here the CDR3 DNA reads TGTGCCAGCAGTTTACTGCCTAGATGGAGCAATGAGCAGTTCTTC.

The rearrangement uses TRBV5-6 and TRBJ2-1; no clear D. Trimming cost V 1 base and J 9 bases, with 5 bases left between them. From germline, CDR1 is SGHDT and CDR2 YYEEEE. The CDR3 has 11 residues. The CDR3: CASSLPSEQFF. In DNA, the CDR3 is TGTGCCAGCAGCTTGCCGAGTGAGCAGTTCTTC.

The table lists this clone with a count of one. The rearrangement joins TRBV5-8 to TRBJ2-5; 7 bases line up with TRBD1. Germline V CDR1 and CDR2: SGHTS, YDEGEE. After removal of 2 bases from V and 5 bases from J, the junction contained 9 bases not matched to a gene. The CDR3 spans 15 residues. CDR3 sequence reads: CASSLGQGVSETQYF. CDR3 bases: TGTGCCAGCAGCTTAGGGCAGGGGGTGAGCGAGACCCAGTACTTC.

The rearrangement links TRBV5-1 to TRBJ2-3; 10 nucleotides line up with TRBD2. CDR3 size: 16 residues. J lost 0 bases, V lost 4 bases, and 5 bases had no gene match. Per the germline V gene, CDR1 is SGHRS and CDR2 is YFSETQ. The CDR3 protein is CASSTGTSVSTDTQYF. The CDR3 DNA reads as TGCGCCAGCAGCACCGGGACTAGCGTCAGCACAGATACGCAGTATTTT.

V gene TRBV6-1 combines with J gene TRBJ2-7; 7 bases match TRBD2. There are 14 residues in the CDR3. Germline V gives CDR1 MNHNS, CDR2 SASEGT. J was trimmed by 6 bases and V by 7 bases; bases with no gene match: 12. In nucleotides, the CDR3 is TGTGCCAGCAAGGTGGGGGGAGGGCCGCGCGAGCAGTACTTC. Protein sequence: CASKVGGGPREQYF.

As regards this clone: Compared with germline, one end of the junction differs, possibly owing to a read error. Other DNA sequences in this specimen translate into the identical CDR3. V usage is TRBV7-3 and J usage is TRBJ2-1; 8 bases line up with TRBD2. CDR1 and CDR2 (germline): SGHTA, FQGTGA. This CDR3 spans 13 amino acids. CDR3 residues: CASSFSSGDEQFF. CDR3 sequence (DNA): TGCGCCAGCAGCTTTAGTAGCGGGGATGAGCAGTTCTTC.

The chain links TRBV30 to TRBJ2-1; 10 nucleotides agree with TRBD2. The V segment lost 1 base and the J segment 8 bases; nucleotides outside the gene matches: 8. CDR3 length equals 15 residues. The germline V gene encodes CDR1 GTSNPN and CDR2 SVGIG (reference sequence). In DNA form, the CDR3 reads TGTGCCTGGAGTGAACTTAGCGGGAGGACTGATGAGCAGTTCTTC. Protein sequence: CAWSELSGRTDEQFF.

In regard to this clone: Other DNA variants within this sample encode the same CDR3. V usage is TRBV5-1 and J usage is TRBJ1-5; D gene unclear. The CDR3 is 14 amino acids. Germline assignment: CDR1 SGHRS and CDR2 YFSETQ. V was trimmed by 2 bases and J by 0 bases, leaving 6 bases between them. Here the CDR3 reads CASSFGDSNQPQHF. In DNA, the CDR3 is TGCGCCAGCAGCTTCGGTGATAGCAATCAGCCCCAGCATTTT. Drawing the rest from reference TRBV5-1 and TRBJ1-5, the complete variable domain is KAGVTQTPRYLIKTRGQQVTLSCSPISGHRSVSWYQQTPGQGLQFLFEYFSETQRNKGNFPGRFSGRQFSNSRSEMNVSTLELGDSALYLCASSFGDSNQPQHFGDGTRLSIL.

The chain has TRBV19 and TRBJ2-2, with 9 bases that match TRBD1. Germline assignment: CDR1 LNHDA and CDR2 SQIVND (reference sequence). Losses at the gene ends were 6 bases for V and 4 bases for J; bases not matched to a gene: 3. The CDR3 is 14 amino acids. CDR3 loop: CASRGQGRTGELFF. As DNA, the CDR3 is TGTGCCAGTAGGGGACAGGGACGCACCGGGGAGCTGTTTTTT.

The chain joins TRBV9 to TRBJ2-1; perhaps TRBD2 as D (5 bases). There are 14 residues in the CDR3. Germline-derived CDR1 and CDR2 are SGDLS and YYNGEE. The V end lost 0 bases, the J end lost 4 bases, and 8 bases lay between the germline ends. Written as DNA, the CDR3 is TGTGCCAGCAGCGTAGTCGGGGAATACAATGAGCAGTTCTTC. Protein: CASSVVGEYNEQFF.

The chain couples TRBV13 to TRBJ1-6; 8 positions match TRBD1. CDR1 PRHDT and CDR2 FYEKMQ come from the germline V gene (reference sequence). After removal of 7 bases from V and 11 bases from J, the junction contained 13 bases not matched to a gene. This CDR3 is 15 amino acids long. CDR3 in DNA: TGTGCCAGCACACAGGGGGACAGCTTTTTGACACCCCTCCACTTT. This gives the protein CASTQGDSFLTPLHF. Full variable domain (missing parts from reference TRBV13 and TRBJ1-6): AAGVIQSPRHLIKEKRETATLKCYPIPRHDTVYWYQQGPGQDPQFLISFYEKMQSDKGSIPDRFSAQQFSDYHSELNMSSLELGDSALYFCASTQGDSFLTPLHFGNGTRLTVT.

The V and J genes are TRBV29-1 and TRBJ2-1, with 7 bases that match TRBD2. Per germline, CDR1 SQVTM and CDR2 ANQGSEA. The CDR3 loop spans 13 amino acids. V trimming: 4 bases; J trimming: 9 bases; junction bases outside the gene matches: 9. The CDR3 sequence is CSVATSARGEQFF. The DNA of the CDR3 is TGCAGCGTTGCCACTAGCGCCCGCGGTGAGCAGTTCTTC.

This clone turned up a few times. The chain employs TRBV29-1 and TRBJ2-3, with 9 positions matching TRBD2. After removal of 1 base from V and 2 bases from J, the junction contained 7 bases not matched to a gene. CDR1 SQVTM and CDR2 ANQGSEA come from the germline V gene. The CDR3 sequence is 16 residues long. The CDR3 here is CSVEGIAGANTDTQYF. The CDR3 coding sequence is TGCAGCGTTGAAGGTATAGCGGGAGCAAACACAGATACGCAGTATTTT.

V is TRBV7-3 and J is TRBJ1-1; tentatively, D is TRBD1 (5 bases). Trimming took off 3 bases at V and 4 bases at J, with 12 bases between the two ends. The CDR3 has 14 amino acids. The germline V gene encodes CDR1 SGHTA and CDR2 FQGTGA. The CDR3 nucleotides are TGTGCCAGCAGCTTTCCTCAGGGAAGCACTGAAGCTTTCTTT. Protein product: CASSFPQGSTEAFF.

In regard to this clone: A junction end diverges from the germline sequence, so it may reflect a read error. CDR3 bases: TGTGCCAGTAGTTTCTGGACTAGCGGGAACGCCGGGGAGCTGTTTTTT. Protein product: CASSFWTSGNAGELFF. The V gene is TRBV19, the J gene TRBJ2-2; 12 bases are shared with TRBD2. CDR1 and CDR2 (germline): LNHDA, SQIVND (reference sequence). There are 16 residues in the CDR3.

CDR3 sequence (DNA): TGTGCCAGTAGTCCGCGGGGGACCGCCAAAAACATTCAGTACTTC. Protein: CASSPRGTAKNIQYF. This chain uses TRBV19 with TRBJ2-4; 7 positions agree with TRBD2. Germline-derived CDR1 and CDR2 are LNHDA and SQIVND (reference sequence). Trimming at V came to 5 bases and at J to 1 base, leaving 5 bases not matched to a gene. This CDR3 contains 15 residues.

V usage is TRBV5-5 and J usage is TRBJ2-7; 7 bases are shared with TRBD1. Losses at the gene ends were 4 bases for V and 2 bases for J; bases not matched to a gene: 9. CDR3 length: 15 amino acids. From germline, CDR1 is SGHKS and CDR2 YYEKEE (reference sequence). For the CDR3, the DNA is TGTGCCAGCAGCGAAGGCCCGGGACAGCCCTACGAGCAGTACTTC. This encodes CASSEGPGQPYEQYF.

The chain couples TRBV28 to TRBJ2-7, with TRBD2 identical over 7 bases. V lost 2 bases and J lost 6; bases outside the gene matches: 10. The CDR3 loop spans 15 amino acids. Germline V CDR1 and CDR2: MDHEN, SYDVKM. The CDR3 loop is CASSLILAGEIEQYF. CDR3 coding DNA: TGTGCCAGCAGTTTAATCCTTGCGGGAGAGATCGAGCAGTACTTC.

The rearrangement links TRBV18 to TRBJ1-4; possibly TRBD1 for D (5 bases). The V gene lost 0 bases and the J gene lost 6 bases, with 11 bases spanning the gap. CDR1 KGHSH and CDR2 LQKENI come from the germline V gene. The CDR3 sequence is 15 residues long. The CDR3: CASSPPAGRDEKLFF. The CDR3 bases are TGTGCCAGCTCACCACCGGCAGGGAGGGATGAAAAACTGTTTTTT.

The chain recombines TRBV6-5 with TRBJ2-5; TRBD2 matches 11 bases. TRBJ2-7 explains the end of the DNA better; the J call may be wrong. Germline V gene sequence: CDR1 MNHEY, CDR2 SVGAGI. This CDR3 contains 15 residues. The CDR3 bases are TGTGCCAGCAGTCCTCGGACTAGCGGGTCCTACGAGCAGTACTTC. Protein product: CASSPRTSGSYEQYF.

CDR3 sequence reads: CASSFIAGDHNEQFF. CDR3 nucleotide sequence: TGTGCCAGCAGCTTTATAGCGGGAGATCACAATGAGCAGTTCTTC. The chain has TRBV11-3 and TRBJ2-1; 9 nucleotides agree with TRBD2. The CDR3 is 15 residues long. In germline, CDR1 is SGHNT, CDR2 YENEEA. The J segment lost 5 bases and the V segment lost 3 bases, leaving 5 bases of the junction unmatched.

This clone showed up just a few times. This chain links TRBV5-4 with TRBJ2-4; TRBD2 is a possible D gene (7 bases). Germline assignment: CDR1 SGHNT and CDR2 YYREEE (reference sequence). The ends were cut back, 0 bases at V and 1 base at J, with 17 bases in the middle. The CDR3 is made up of 18 amino acids. The CDR3 loop reads CASSLGGAGARAKNIQYF. The CDR3 DNA sequence: TGTGCCAGCAGCTTGGGGGGGGCGGGGGCGCGGGCCAAAAACATTCAGTACTTC.

CDR3 nucleotide sequence: TGTGCCAGCAGTTTGGGACTAGCGGATTACGAGCAGTACTTC. This translates into CASSLGLADYEQYF. V gene TRBV27 combines with J gene TRBJ2-5; 11 nucleotides line up with TRBD2. The DNA end favors TRBJ2-7, so the J call may be wrong. The CDR3 has 14 residues. CDR1 is MNHEY and CDR2 is SMNVEV in the germline V gene (reference sequence).

This chain links TRBV5-1 with TRBJ1-1; 8 bases map to TRBD1. The CDR3 consists of 13 residues. The trim removed 5 bases at V and 1 base at J, leaving 1 base unmatched. Germline assignment: CDR1 SGHRS and CDR2 YFSETQ. In DNA form, the CDR3 reads TGCGCCAGCAGGGGACAGGCGAACACTGAAGCTTTCTTT. This translates into CASRGQANTEAFF.

The rearrangement joins TRBV19 to TRBJ2-2, with 9 bases aligning to TRBD1. V was clipped by 6 bases and J by 3 bases; unmatched bases: 5. The CDR3 has 15 residues. From germline, CDR1 is LNHDA and CDR2 SQIVND (reference sequence). The chain's CDR3 is CASRSRDRDTGELFF. The CDR3 region has the DNA TGTGCCAGTAGATCCCGGGACAGGGACACCGGGGAGCTGTTTTTT.

The chain joins TRBV2 to TRBJ2-1; 7 bases are a match to TRBD2. The CDR3 has 14 amino acids. V dropped 4 bases and J dropped 10; count of bases not matched to a gene: 10. Per the germline V gene, CDR1 is SNHLY and CDR2 is FYNNEI. The CDR3 coding sequence is TGTGCCAGCAGTGGTCTAGCGTCCGGGGGGGAGCAGTTCTTC. This encodes CASSGLASGGEQFF.